The 10 T cell receptor beta chains listed next were all sequenced from one sample in a study of long-term antiretroviral therapy in people with HIV. Researchers report immunoSEQ v3.0 was run at survey level. Profiling relied on immunoSEQ multiplex PCR, and the TCRdb table lists in-frame clones only, not all of them. The table includes 9,500 to 13,000 clones, more than 85% detected once. Sequenced material: unsorted PBMCs, taken 0.2 years before starting antiretroviral therapy. These receptors were collected from a woman aged 35 to 49 with HIV.

The rearrangement joins TRBV18 to TRBJ2-5; no clear D gene. Germline V gives CDR1 KGHSH, CDR2 LQKENI. The length of the CDR3 is 12 residues. V lost 3 bases and J 5 bases, leaving 7 bases between the germline ends. The DNA of the CDR3 is TGTGCCAGCTCACCCACCGGGGAGACCCAGTACTTC. It encodes CASSPTGETQYF.

J is TRBJ1-2 and V is TRBV27; TRBD1 matches 8 bases. Germline V gives CDR1 MNHEY, CDR2 SMNVEV (reference sequence). The CDR3 consists of 14 residues. Trimming cost V 6 bases and J 8 bases; bases outside gene matches: 11. CDR3 nucleotides: TGTGCCAGCAGGTCAGGGGGCGCCGGGGAAGGCTACACCTTC. Translated: CASRSGGAGEGYTF.

CDR3 residues: CASTIDAYSGNTIYF. The DNA for the CDR3 is TGTGCCAGCACCATCGACGCATACTCTGGAAACACCATATATTTT. The chain carries TRBV2 and TRBJ1-3; D ambiguous. The V gene's germline CDR1 is SNHLY and CDR2 FYNNEI. This CDR3 spans 15 amino acids. V was shortened by 7 bases and J by 0 bases, with 13 bases between the two germline ends.

This chain uses TRBV5-8 with TRBJ1-2; D is undetermined. The CDR3 loop spans 13 amino acids. V gave up 0 bases and J gave up 5 bases, with 8 bases separating them. In germline, CDR1 is SGHTS, CDR2 YDEGEE. DNA of the CDR3: TGTGCCAGCAGCTTGGCGAATTTATATGGCTACACCTTC. This translates into CASSLANLYGYTF.

This clone came up once. The chain joins TRBV7-9 to TRBJ1-1, with D possibly TRBD1 on 5 matching bases. V dropped 3 bases and J dropped 1 base, with 15 bases sitting between them. CDR1 SEHNR and CDR2 FQNEAQ come from the germline V gene (reference sequence). The length of the CDR3 is 16 residues. CDR3 region: CASSFKRGTGNTEAFF. CDR3 sequence (DNA): TGTGCCAGCAGCTTCAAACGCGGGACTGGGAACACTGAAGCTTTCTTT.

The V and J genes are TRBV4-3 and TRBJ1-1, with unresolved D. This CDR3 has 15 amino acids. Deletions cut 0 bases from V and 1 base from J, with 9 bases between. In germline, CDR1 is LGHNA, CDR2 YSLEER. In nucleotides, the CDR3 is TGCGCCAGCAGCCAAGATAGGACCTGGAACACTGAAGCTTTCTTT. Protein product: CASSQDRTWNTEAFF.

This chain joins TRBV30 and TRBJ1-3; TRBD1 is a possible D gene (5 bases). V shed 5 bases and J shed 2 bases, with 13 bases lying between them. The CDR3 contains 14 residues. The germline V gene encodes CDR1 GTSNPN and CDR2 SVGIG (reference sequence). CDR3 sequence reads: CAWAEGNPGNTIYF. In nucleotides, the CDR3 is TGTGCCTGGGCAGAGGGGAATCCTGGAAACACCATATATTTT.

This chain joins TRBV7-3 and TRBJ1-2; D unclear. The CDR3 runs to 13 residues. CDR1 and CDR2 (germline): SGHTA, FQGTGA. V was pared by 5 bases and J by 4 bases, with 11 bases between. CDR3 in DNA: TGTGCCAGCAGCCCTTATCAGTCCTATGGCTACACCTTC. Amino acids: CASSPYQSYGYTF.

This clone was picked up one time. The chain has TRBV7-9 and TRBJ2-3; 10 bases line up with TRBD2. V was clipped by 2 bases and J by 4 bases; unmatched bases: 6. The CDR3 has 16 amino acids. The germline V gene has CDR1 SEHNR and CDR2 FQNEAQ (reference sequence). In DNA, the CDR3 is TGTGCCAGCAGCTTACGAAGCGGGGGGGAGGCAGATACGCAGTATTTT. This gives the protein CASSLRSGGEADTQYF.

DNA of the CDR3: TGTGCCAGCCAGCCCGGGGGTCCTAATGAAAAACTGTTTTTT. Translation gives CASQPGGPNEKLFF. V gene TRBV5-5 combines with J gene TRBJ1-4; TRBD1 is a possible D gene (5 bases). Per germline, CDR1 SGHKS and CDR2 YYEKEE (reference sequence). The V end was cut by 7 bases, the J end by 3 bases, with 13 bases between. CDR3 length equals 14 residues.